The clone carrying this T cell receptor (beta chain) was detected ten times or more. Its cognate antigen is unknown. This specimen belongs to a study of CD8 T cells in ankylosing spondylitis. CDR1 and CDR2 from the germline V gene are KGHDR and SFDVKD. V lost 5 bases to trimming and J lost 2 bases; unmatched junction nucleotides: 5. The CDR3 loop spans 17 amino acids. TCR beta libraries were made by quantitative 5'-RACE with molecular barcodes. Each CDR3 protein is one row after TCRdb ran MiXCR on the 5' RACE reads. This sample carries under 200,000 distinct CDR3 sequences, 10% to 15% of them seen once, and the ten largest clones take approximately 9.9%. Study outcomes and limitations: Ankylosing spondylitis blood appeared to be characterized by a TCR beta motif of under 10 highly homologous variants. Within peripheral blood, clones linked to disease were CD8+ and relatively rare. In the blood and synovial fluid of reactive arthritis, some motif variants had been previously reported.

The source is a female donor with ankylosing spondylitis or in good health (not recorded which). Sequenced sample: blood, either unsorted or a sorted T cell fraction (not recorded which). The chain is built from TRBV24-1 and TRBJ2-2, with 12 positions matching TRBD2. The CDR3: CATSGPSGRVNTGELFF. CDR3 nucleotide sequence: TGTGCCACCAGTGGCCCTAGCGGGAGGGTTAACACCGGGGAGCTGTTTTTT.